The source of this TCR beta chain is a study of blood T cell repertoires in COVID-19 (dated by TCRdb to about 2020). Notes on the research overall: Collaborator samples came from the United States, Italy and Spain and covered acute and convalescent phases of COVID-19. Nearly every sample came with metadata listing a de-identified subject ID, COVID-19 status, age in years and sex. Samples came from the ongoing ImmuneRACE study (first 160 participants) plus 1,254 subjects from 6 global collaborators. Where HLA class I and class II types were available, the types were taken from metadata supplied by the sample provider, not from assay-based typing. Deeply sampled blood TCRbeta repertoires from subjects exposed to, actively infected with, or recovered from COVID-19 were included in the dataset. The repertoires were released in a freely available public database intended as a resource for research on the immune response to SARS-CoV-2. The material from the prospective study consisted of cDNA or gDNA derived from T cells, B-cell-depleted T cells, or PBMCs.

CDR3 length: 12 amino acids, cysteine to phenylalanine. Only the CDR3 region is kept as DNA, spanning 36 bases read in frame from base 1. V is pared back by 5 bases and J by 6 bases, with 11 bases lying between the germline termini. In regard to this clone: The target of this receptor is not known. The input lacks base qualities; no much larger clone sits a single base away.

Whole blood was collected in K2EDTA tubes by collaborating institutions according to the institutions' own protocols. Collaborator samples were shipped for TCRbeta analysis as frozen whole blood, isolated PBMCs, or DNA extracted from either sample type. The immunoSEQ Assay, a bias-controlled multiplex PCR, was used to amplify TCRbeta CDR3 regions from genomic DNA. The paper's processing steps were these. The number of nucleated cells in each sample was estimated from the amplification of reference gene primers within the assay. Sequence reads were collapsed and filtered to measure the absolute abundance of every unique TCRbeta CDR3 rearrangement. For each sample, productive Simpson clonality was calculated as the square root of Simpson's diversity index over productive rearrangements. TCRdb retrieved this table from immuneACCESS and kept in-frame rearrangements only. Not all clones are present; in checked studies, unresolved V genes account for under half, and no reason is known for the remainder. Clone size and the V and J calls come from that table; the DNA yielded D and trimming. This sample gives 340,000 or so clones in total; over 70% of them show up just once. The top ten constitute just under 3% of the sample.

Beyond this particular receptor, the publication reports: How much clinical and demographic metadata was included differed by source and by participant, and the metadata was provided uncurated.

This sequence uses TRBV12-3 or TRBV12-4 and TRBJ2-7; TRBD1 is a weak D gene call, 5 bases matching. The receptor was isolated from a man in his thirties or forties with active or convalescent COVID-19. Sequencing was carried out using peripheral blood. This receptor has the CDR3 CASSTLGAEQYF. The DNA reads as follows: TGTGCCAGCAGTACCCTAGGGGCCGAGCAGTACTTC.